The following is a TCR beta chain sequence with its context. The CDR3 extends over 14 amino acids. V dropped 7 bases and J dropped 6; count of bases not matched to a gene: 9. The germline V gene has CDR1 MDHEN and CDR2 SYDVKM. The data derive from a study of shared clonotypes between healthy human individuals. Naivety among CD8 cells was defined by CD45RO negativity and positive CCR7 selection, thereby excluding terminally differentiated effector memory CD45RA+ cells. Some clones are missing from TCRdb's copy, which holds only in-frame ones; the method was immunoSEQ multiplex PCR. The table has roughly 2.1 million clones, approximately 94% seen once.

V usage is TRBV28 and J usage is TRBJ2-7; 10 bases align to TRBD1. Sequenced sample: naive CD8+ T cells from PBMCs. The receptor was derived from a man aged 18 to 29 in good health. Some clones in this sample may be carry-over from other donors' samples. CDR3 nucleotide sequence: TGTGCCAGCACATTAGGGACAGGGGACTTCGAGCAGTACTTC. Translating it yields CASTLGTGDFEQYF.